This T cell receptor (beta chain) was identified during a study of identical twins. TCRdb re-derived calls from the 5' RACE reads in MiXCR, one entry per CDR3 protein. The sample has approximately 410,000 distinct CDR3 sequences, approximately 17% seen once. A few counts support this clonotype. Its specificity is not known. General study results and limits: Clonotypes of the beta chain that were abundant in cord blood carried fewer insertions (memory repertoires showed none). Conclusions were drawn cross-sectionally by statistical analysis, without following the same donors. Part of the zero-insertion signal could reflect confounding by invariant MAIT and iNKT cells.

All donors were healthy, and all were Caucasian. The CDR3 has 13 amino acids. The V and J ends lost 0 bases and 12 bases respectively, with 11 bases between them. Germline CDR1 KGHDR, CDR2 SFDVKD. The gene calls are TRBV24-1 and TRBJ2-1, with D tentatively TRBD2 (6 bases). The source is a man aged 50-59 years in good health. The material sequenced was naive T cells sorted from blood. CDR3 region: CATSDLGGNRQFF. In DNA form, the CDR3 reads TGTGCCACCAGTGATTTGGGCGGGAATCGGCAGTTCTTC.